The rows below give T cell receptor beta chains drawn from one sample of a study of blood T cell repertoires in COVID-19. The data were produced by immunoSEQ multiplex PCR, yet TCRdb's version contains in-frame clones alone and is incomplete. The profile shows approximately 50,000 clones, more than 70% of them singletons. The sequenced sample was peripheral blood. The receptors were gathered from a human donor in a cohort sampled during active COVID-19. Each CDR3 is given with its conserved first and last residue. D genes are given only for firm matches. The listing skips clone size in some rows; elsewhere it reads once, few, many or a size class.

TRBV30,NA,TRBJ2-2,NA,TGTGCCTGGAAGAGCGGGGAGCTGTTTTTT,CAWKSGELFF
TRBV3-1/TRBV3-2,NA,TRBJ2-7,NA,TGTGCCAGCAGCCAAGATCGGACAGAGAGTCGCGAGCAGTACTTC,CASSQDRTESREQYF
TRBV6-5,NA,TRBJ1-1,many,TGTGCCAGCAGTTACTTGGCGGGCCGGTCGGGGGCTGAAGCTTTCTTT,CASSYLAGRSGAEAFF
TRBV19,TRBD2,TRBJ2-7,NA,TGTGCCAGTAGTCCCATTCTAGCGGGTTCCTACGAGCAGTACTTC,CASSPILAGSYEQYF
TRBV11-3,TRBD1,TRBJ2-3,NA,TGTGCCAGCAGCCCCGGGACAGACCATAGCACAGATACGCAGTATTTT,CASSPGTDHSTDTQYF
TRBV12-3/TRBV12-4,NA,TRBJ2-4,NA,TGTGCCAGCAAACCGAGGCCCGAGGGCATTCAGTACTTC,CASKPRPEGIQYF
TRBV19,TRBD1,TRBJ1-2,NA,TGTGCCAGTAGTACTACAGGGGGCGAGGTCGGCTACACCTTC,CASSTTGGEVGYTF
TRBV5-1,TRBD1,TRBJ1-6,once,TGCGCCAGCAGCTGGACAGGGAATACCAATTCACCCCTCCACTTT,CASSWTGNTNSPLHF
TRBV21-1,NA,TRBJ2-7,NA,TGTGCCAGCACCACTAACAGGGCCCACACCCCAGAAATTTTCTACGAGCAGTACTTC,CASTTNRAHTPEIFYEQYF
TRBV28,NA,TRBJ1-1,NA,TGTGCCAGCAGCCCCGGTGGGGGCCCTGAAGCTTTCTTT,CASSPGGGPEAFF
TRBV6-5,NA,TRBJ1-1,once,TGTGCCAGCAGACATGACAGGCGTTTGAACACTGAAGCTTTCTTT,CASRHDRRLNTEAFF
TRBV2,TRBD1,TRBJ1-6,NA,TGTGCCAGCAGATTAGGGACAGGGGGTAATTCACCCCTCCACTTT,CASRLGTGGNSPLHF
TRBV30,TRBD1,TRBJ2-5,once,TGTGCCTGGAGGAGGACAGGGGCGGTAAAGACCCAGTACTTC,CAWRRTGAVKTQYF
TRBV7-6,TRBD2,TRBJ2-4,NA,TGTGCCAGCAGCCCGAGCCCTAGCGGGATTAACATTCAGTACTTC,CASSPSPSGINIQYF
TRBV19,TRBD2,TRBJ2-3,NA,TGTGCCAGTAGCCCCGGGACTAGCGGGATCACAGATACGCAGTATTTT,CASSPGTSGITDTQYF
TRBV2,NA,TRBJ2-1,NA,TGTGCCAGCCTTTGGGACTCCAACAATGAGCAGTTCTTC,CASLWDSNNEQFF
TRBV12-5,TRBD1,TRBJ1-3,NA,TGTGCTAGTGGGCAACAGGGGCGATCTGGAAACACCATATATTTT,CASGQQGRSGNTIYF
TRBV28,TRBD1,TRBJ1-6,NA,TGTGCCAGCAGTGTCGGGACAGCCAATTCACCCCTCCACTTT,CASSVGTANSPLHF
TRBV6-4,NA,TRBJ1-1,NA,TGTGCCAGCAGTGACCAGCCTTCAGGCACTGAAGCTTTCTTT,CASSDQPSGTEAFF
TRBV6-5,NA,TRBJ2-7,NA,TGTGCCAGCAGCCTTAGGCGGGTTGGCCACGAGCAGTACTTC,CASSLRRVGHEQYF
TRBV27,TRBD1,TRBJ2-3,NA,TGTGCCAGCAGGATGACAGGGTCCGATACGCAGTATTTT,CASRMTGSDTQYF
TRBV28,TRBD2,TRBJ2-1,NA,TGTGCCAGCAGTCTCAGCGGGGGAAATGAGCAGTTCTTC,CASSLSGGNEQFF
TRBV5-6,TRBD1,TRBJ1-2,NA,TGTGCCAGCAGTTACGACAGGGACTATGGCTACACCTTC,CASSYDRDYGYTF
TRBV2,NA,TRBJ1-1,NA,TGTGCCAGCAGTGGAGGTAAGAACACTGAAGCTTTCTTT,CASSGGKNTEAFF
TRBV19,NA,TRBJ1-5,NA,TGTGCCAGTAGAGCCCCCGGGGGGGGACGCCAGCCCCAGCATTTT,CASRAPGGGRQPQHF
TRBV6-5,TRBD1,TRBJ1-6,NA,TGTGCCAGCAGTTACTCGACAGGGGGAGGAGGGTCACCCCTCCACTTT,CASSYSTGGGGSPLHF
TRBV9,NA,TRBJ2-5,NA,TGTGCCAGCAGCCGGGACTACCAAGAGACCCAGTACTTC,CASSRDYQETQYF
TRBV19,TRBD1,TRBJ2-1,NA,TGTGCCAGTAGTAAGACGAGGACAGGGGGCTACAATGAGCAGTTCTTC,CASSKTRTGGYNEQFF
TRBV7-2,NA,TRBJ2-1,NA,TGTGCCAGCAGCTTAGGGGGGCCGGGCTACAATGAGCAGTTCTTC,CASSLGGPGYNEQFF
TRBV30,NA,TRBJ1-6,NA,TGTGCCTGGCGGGGGGGTGGCAATTCACCCCTCCACTTT,CAWRGGGNSPLHF
TRBV5-1,NA,TRBJ1-5,NA,TGCGCCAGCAGCTTCGGAACAGCTAATCAGCCCCAGCATTTT,CASSFGTANQPQHF
TRBV12-3/TRBV12-4,NA,TRBJ1-1,NA,TGTGCCAGCAGTCTTACGACCGGGAACGCTTTCTTT,CASSLTTGNAFF
TRBV28,NA,TRBJ1-2,NA,TGTGCCAGCGGCCGCAGGGACTATGGCTACACCTTC,CASGRRDYGYTF